This TCR beta chain was identified during a study of blood T cell repertoires in COVID-19. The overall study: Spain, Italy and the United States supplied samples that represented acute and convalescent COVID-19. T cells, B-cell-depleted T cells, or PBMCs provided the cDNA or gDNA that served as material.

The length of the CDR3 is 14 residues. V dropped 3 bases and J dropped 1 base, with 7 bases sitting between them. CDR1 and CDR2 from the germline V gene are LNHNV and YYDKDF (reference sequence). Authors' data handling: Nucleated cell number was recorded as an estimate derived from reference gene primer amplification. Assay: immunoSEQ multiplex PCR; the TCRdb copy retains only in-frame clones and omits some. V and J calls and clone size are given by that table; D and trimming were obtained from the DNA. The sample contains 25,000 to 35,000 clones, over 75% of which appear only once. The TCR was taken from an elderly man with acute or convalescent COVID-19. Sequenced input: peripheral blood. V usage is TRBV15 and J usage is TRBJ1-5; perhaps TRBD1 as D (5 bases). The DNA of the CDR3 is TGTGCCACCAGCAGGAGACAGAGCAATCAGCCCCAGCATTTT. Translating it yields CATSRRQSNQPQHF.